Listed below are T cell receptor beta chains from one sample, sequenced in a study of blood T cell repertoires in COVID-19. Profiled with immunoSEQ multiplex PCR; TCRdb holds only in-frame clones, not every one. The sample lists over 400,000 clones, 70% to 90% occurring once. The sample comprised peripheral blood. All receptors come from a young woman with active or convalescent COVID-19. CDR3s include the opening cysteine and the closing phenylalanine or tryptophan. A D gene is named only where the DNA matches it firmly. Size is stated for part of the rows, as once, few or many counts, or as a class when the clone is expanded.

D gene	V gene	clone size	J gene	CDR3 protein	CDR3 DNA
TRBD1	TRBV6-1	-	TRBJ1-3	CASSELEGAYGNTIYF	TGTGCCAGCAGTGAATTGGAGGGGGCTTATGGAAACACCATATATTTT
-	TRBV6-2/TRBV6-3	-	TRBJ1-2	CASSYSTAYGYTF	TGTGCCAGCAGTTACTCGACAGCCTATGGCTACACCTTC
-	TRBV25-1	once	TRBJ1-2	CASSEYMAENGYTF	TGTGCCAGCAGTGAATATATGGCGGAGAATGGCTACACCTTC
-	TRBV5-4	-	TRBJ2-7	CASSLAQESEQYF	TGTGCCAGCAGCTTGGCCCAGGAATCCGAGCAGTACTTC
-	TRBV15	-	TRBJ1-6	CATSTPRAGNSLDSPLHF	TGTGCCACCAGCACCCCAAGAGCCGGGAACTCCCTTGATTCACCCCTCCACTTT
TRBD1	TRBV4-1	-	TRBJ1-1	CASSQDPRTGGRYTEAFF	TGCGCCAGCAGCCAAGATCCCCGGACAGGGGGCAGGTACACTGAAGCTTTCTTT
-	TRBV19	-	TRBJ1-1	CASRSRRQADTEAFF	TGTGCCAGCCGCTCGAGGAGACAGGCAGACACTGAAGCTTTCTTT
-	TRBV3-1/TRBV3-2	-	TRBJ2-4	CASSQGARREAGIQYF	TGTGCCAGCAGCCAAGGTGCGAGGAGGGAGGCGGGCATTCAGTACTTC
-	TRBV5-8	once	TRBJ2-6	CASSLALGAGANVLTF	TGTGCCAGCAGCTTGGCCCTAGGAGCTGGGGCCAACGTCCTGACTTTC
TRBD2	TRBV6-5	-	TRBJ2-3	CASRRDYQSDTQYF	TGTGCCAGCAGACGGGACTACCAGTCAGATACGCAGTATTTT
-	TRBV7-8	-	TRBJ2-7	CASSLVSRSSYEQYF	TGTGCCAGCAGCTTAGTATCCAGAAGCTCCTACGAGCAGTACTTC
TRBD1	TRBV6-5	-	TRBJ1-3	CASSLQGAHGNTIYF	TGTGCCAGCAGCCTACAGGGGGCCCATGGAAACACCATATATTTT
-	TRBV27	-	TRBJ2-7	CASSFGGEHEQYF	TGTGCCAGCAGTTTCGGAGGGGAGCACGAGCAGTACTTC
TRBD1	TRBV13	-	TRBJ1-1	CASREDRGFNMNTEAFF	TGTGCCAGCAGAGAGGACAGGGGGTTTAATATGAACACTGAAGCTTTCTTT
TRBD2	TRBV19	-	TRBJ2-7	CASSMRTSSYEQYF	TGTGCCAGTAGTATGCGGACTAGCTCCTACGAGCAGTACTTC
TRBD1	TRBV28	-	TRBJ1-5	CASSERQGGNQPQHF	TGTGCCAGCAGTGAGAGACAGGGTGGCAATCAGCCCCAGCATTTT
TRBD1	TRBV27	-	TRBJ1-2	CASSDTGVNYGYTF	TGTGCCAGCAGTGATACAGGGGTCAACTATGGCTACACCTTC
-	TRBV4-1	-	TRBJ2-7	CASSLLMAQGEQYF	TGCGCCAGCAGCCTATTGATGGCTCAGGGCGAGCAGTACTTC
-	TRBV2	once	TRBJ1-2	CASSPPQDSGYTF	TGTGCCAGCAGTCCACCACAGGACAGTGGCTACACCTTC
TRBD2	TRBV6-5	-	TRBJ2-7	CASSLTSGKLDEQYF	TGTGCCAGCAGTTTGACTAGCGGGAAGTTAGACGAGCAGTACTTC
-	TRBV5-1	-	TRBJ1-1	CASSLHRADTEAFF	TGCGCCAGCAGCTTGCACAGGGCGGACACTGAAGCTTTCTTT
-	TRBV6-5	-	TRBJ1-4	CASRPGGVGEKLFF	TGTGCCAGCAGGCCCGGAGGGGTAGGGGAAAAACTGTTTTTT
-	TRBV10-2	once	TRBJ1-5	CASSGQTDQPQHF	TGCGCCAGCAGTGGACAGACGGATCAGCCCCAGCATTTT
-	TRBV23-1	-	TRBJ1-1	CASSQGAGTEAFF	TGCGCCAGCAGTCAGGGGGCCGGCACTGAAGCTTTCTTT
-	TRBV6-5	-	TRBJ1-1	CASSYYRAPNTEAFF	TGTGCCAGCAGTTACTACAGGGCGCCGAACACTGAAGCTTTCTTT